The 25 T cell receptor beta chains given below trace back to one sample, sequenced in a study of cytomegalovirus exposure and HLA in healthy donors. This PCR relied on a set of 60 Vbeta primers and 13 Jbeta primers. TCRdb's table, derived via immunoSEQ multiplex PCR, lists solely in-frame clones and lacks some. This sample carries around 190,000 clones, 65% to 90% of them seen once, and the ten largest clones take over 2%. Sequencing was done on a sample of PBMCs. These receptors all come from a woman aged 45-65 years in good health and CMV-seronegative.

The chain is built from TRBV18 and TRBJ1-4, with a possible D match to TRBD1 (5 bases). This CDR3 comprises 13 residues. Trimming took off 0 bases at V and 6 bases at J, with 5 bases between the two ends. In germline, CDR1 is KGHSH, CDR2 LQKENI. The CDR3 spells CASSPPGDEKLFF. CDR3 in DNA: TGTGCCAGCTCACCACCAGGGGATGAAAAACTGTTTTTT.

This clone was observed a handful of times. The chain has TRBV14 and TRBJ2-1; TRBD1 might be the D (6 bases). Between the trimmed V and J ends, which lost 4 bases and 8 bases, there was a span of 12 bases. Looked up from germline, CDR1 is SGHDN and CDR2 is FVKESK. This CDR3 contains 13 residues. The CDR3 DNA is TGTGCCAGCAGCCGGCCCAGGGGCTATGAGCAGTTCTTC. It yields the protein CASSRPRGYEQFF. The complete variable domain, with remaining parts taken from reference TRBV14 and TRBJ2-1, reads EAGVTQFPSHSVIEKGQTVTLRCDPISGHDNLYWYRRVMGKEIKFLLHFVKESKQDESGMPNNRFLAERTGGTYSTLKVQPAELEDSGVYFCASSRPRGYEQFFGPGTRLTVL.

V and J are TRBV29-1 and TRBJ2-5; D is uncertain. The CDR3 covers 11 residues. CDR1 and CDR2 from the germline V gene are SQVTM and ANQGSEA. V gave up 3 bases and J gave up 11 bases, with 13 bases separating them. The CDR3, as DNA: TGCAGCGTTGATGCAGGCCAGGCTCAGTACTTC. This translates into CSVDAGQAQYF.

The V gene is TRBV27, the J gene TRBJ1-3, with D unresolved. V was cut by 0 bases and J by 2 bases, with 8 bases left in between. The CDR3 is 15 residues long. Germline V gene sequence: CDR1 MNHEY, CDR2 SMNVEV (reference sequence). CDR3: CASSLSTRPGNTIYF. The CDR3 DNA reads TGTGCCAGCAGTTTATCAACGAGGCCTGGAAACACCATATATTTT.

The rearrangement joins TRBV30 to TRBJ1-2; D remains unclear. The CDR3 length is 17 residues. The V end was cut by 1 base, the J end by 0 bases, with 18 bases between. CDR1 GTSNPN and CDR2 SVGIG come from the germline V gene (reference sequence). CDR3 nucleotide sequence: TGTGCCTGGAGTGGTGGAAGAAGGACTTCCTCTAACTATGGCTACACCTTC. The encoded protein is CAWSGGRRTSSNYGYTF.

In its sample, this clone was seen once. The chain is built from TRBV7-2 and TRBJ2-3, with a possible D match to TRBD1 (6 bases). With 1 base removed from V and 0 bases from J, the gap between germline ends came to 14 bases. Germline CDR1 is SGHTA and CDR2 is FQGNSA. The CDR3 runs to 17 residues. As DNA, the CDR3 is TGTGCCAGCAGCTTAGAACAGGGCAGGGCTAGCACAGATACGCAGTATTTT. It yields the protein CASSLEQGRASTDTQYF.

This sequence joins TRBV6-1 and TRBJ1-1, with 8 bases aligning to TRBD1. The CDR3 runs to 14 residues. CDR1 and CDR2 from the germline V gene are MNHNS and SASEGT. Unmatched junction bases numbered 9, after V lost 2 bases and J lost 10 bases. Written as DNA, the CDR3 is TGTGCCAGCAGTGAATTGGACAGGGTAAGGGGAGCTTTCTTT. Encoded protein: CASSELDRVRGAFF.

This chain links TRBV6-1 with TRBJ1-5, with D perhaps matching TRBD1 (6 bases). Between the trimmed V and J ends, which lost 6 bases and 2 bases, there was a span of 11 bases. Germline V CDR1 and CDR2: MNHNS, SASEGT. The CDR3 consists of 14 residues. CDR3 DNA sequence: TGTGCCAGCAGACCCCAGGGGCGCAATCAGCCCCAGCATTTT. This encodes CASRPQGRNQPQHF.

The chain has TRBV5-1 and TRBJ2-1; 7 positions match TRBD2. The CDR3 spans 15 residues. Germline loops: CDR1 SGHRS, CDR2 YFSETQ. The V gene end was trimmed by 4 bases and the J gene end by 6 bases; junction bases not matched to a gene: 10. The CDR3 reads CASSRVEGGPNEQFF. In nucleotides, the CDR3 is TGCGCCAGCAGCCGGGTAGAGGGAGGGCCCAATGAGCAGTTCTTC.

The chain employs TRBV7-2 and TRBJ2-3, with D uncertain. Germline V gene lookup returns CDR1 SGHTA and CDR2 FQGNSA. Trimming pared 0 bases from V and 5 bases from J, leaving 12 bases between. The CDR3 contains 15 residues. The CDR3 nucleotides read TGTGCCAGCAGCTTAGCGCGGCTAGTGGGAGATACGCAGTATTTT. Translating it yields CASSLARLVGDTQYF.

The chain joins TRBV5-1 to TRBJ1-2, with D perhaps TRBD1 (5 bases). Trimming shortened V by 3 bases and J by 2 bases, and 11 bases separated the two germline ends. The V gene's germline CDR1 is SGHRS and CDR2 YFSETQ. The CDR3 sequence is 14 residues long. CDR3 nucleotides: TGCGCCAGCAGCTCGAACGGGGGGAACTATGGCTACACCTTC. Its translation: CASSSNGGNYGYTF.

This clone turned up a few times. The chain links TRBV9 to TRBJ2-3; TRBD2 matches 10 bases. The CDR3 spans 17 residues. Germline values: CDR1 SGDLS, CDR2 YYNGEE. V lost 0 bases to trimming and J lost 9 bases; unmatched junction nucleotides: 13. CDR3 sequence: CASSVVGAGGSGDTQYF. The CDR3 nucleotides are TGTGCCAGCAGCGTAGTAGGAGCGGGAGGGTCCGGGGACACGCAGTATTTT.

The chain is built from TRBV30 and TRBJ1-1, with 7 bases lining up with TRBD1. CDR1 and CDR2 (germline): GTSNPN, SVGIG (reference sequence). The CDR3 is made up of 14 amino acids. Trimming removed 3 bases from V and 0 bases from J; junction bases left unmatched: 4. CDR3 sequence (DNA): TGTGCCTGGAGGAACAGGGGATTGAACACTGAAGCTTTCTTT. Amino acid sequence: CAWRNRGLNTEAFF.

This chain connects TRBV25-1 to TRBJ2-3; possible D gene TRBD2, 5 bases. This CDR3 spans 15 amino acids. Trimming removed 6 bases at V and 2 bases at J, with 15 bases between. CDR1 is MGHDK, CDR2 SYGVNS, per germline. CDR3 region: CASSLDWGHTDTQYF. CDR3 DNA sequence: TGTGCCAGCAGCCTGGACTGGGGTCACACAGATACGCAGTATTTT.

The genes are TRBV30 and TRBJ1-2; 11 bases line up with TRBD1. Germline V gene data show CDR1 as GTSNPN and CDR2 as SVGIG (reference sequence). The V and J ends lost 7 bases and 0 bases, in that order; junction bases with no gene match: 7. The CDR3 sequence is 15 residues long. CDR3 loop: CAFRDRGVPNYGYTF. Here the CDR3 DNA reads TGTGCCTTTAGGGACAGGGGGGTTCCTAACTATGGCTACACCTTC.

The rearrangement joins TRBV7-2 to TRBJ1-2; D call uncertain. Trimming stripped 6 bases from V and 8 bases from J, with 19 bases between. The CDR3 is made up of 14 amino acids. Per germline, CDR1 SGHTA and CDR2 FQGNSA. The CDR3 is CASSPGSPRQGYTF. CDR3 bases: TGTGCCAGCAGTCCGGGATCCCCAAGGCAGGGCTACACCTTC. Drawing the rest from reference TRBV7-2 and TRBJ1-2, the complete variable domain is GAGVSQSPSNKVTEKGKDVELRCDPISGHTALYWYRQSLGQGLEFLIYFQGNSAPDKSGLPSDRFSAERTGGSVSTLTIQRTQQEDSAVYLCASSPGSPRQGYTFGSGTRLTVV.

The chain employs TRBV9 and TRBJ2-3; 14 bases line up with TRBD2. This CDR3 spans 16 amino acids. Germline V gives CDR1 SGDLS, CDR2 YYNGEE. The ends lost 4 bases at V and 5 bases at J; junction bases unmatched: 6. This chain's CDR3 is CASSRIGTSGGDTQYF. CDR3 sequence (DNA): TGTGCCAGCAGCCGAATTGGGACTAGCGGGGGAGATACGCAGTATTTT. Filled out from reference TRBV9 and TRBJ2-3, the complete variable domain reads DSGVTQTPKHLITATGQRVTLRCSPRSGDLSVYWYQQSLDQGLQFLIQYYNGEERAKGNILERFSAQQFPDLHSELNLSSLELGDSALYFCASSRIGTSGGDTQYFGPGTRLTVL.

The chain links TRBV7-2 to TRBJ1-5; D is possibly TRBD1 (6 bases). Germline assignment: CDR1 SGHTA and CDR2 FQGNSA. This CDR3 has 15 amino acids. V lost 2 bases and J lost 0, with 8 bases in between. CDR3 coding DNA: TGTGCCAGCAGCTTAAAGGGGGTTAGCAATCAGCCCCAGCATTTT. It encodes CASSLKGVSNQPQHF. The full variable domain, its missing parts supplied by reference TRBV7-2 and TRBJ1-5, is GAGVSQSPSNKVTEKGKDVELRCDPISGHTALYWYRQSLGQGLEFLIYFQGNSAPDKSGLPSDRFSAERTGGSVSTLTIQRTQQEDSAVYLCASSLKGVSNQPQHFGDGTRLSIL.

V usage is TRBV30 and J usage is TRBJ1-1, with TRBD1 identical over 11 bases. Germline trimming cut 2 bases from V and 0 bases from J; bases unmatched to any gene: 17. Germline values: CDR1 GTSNPN, CDR2 SVGIG (reference sequence). The CDR3 is 20 amino acids. This chain's CDR3 is CAWSWGQGVLGGEMNTEAFF. DNA of the CDR3: TGTGCCTGGAGTTGGGGACAGGGGGTTTTAGGAGGAGAAATGAACACTGAAGCTTTCTTT.

This clone was seen a handful of times. The chain uses TRBV18 and TRBJ1-4; unclear D gene. V was cut by 2 bases and J by 3 bases, with 4 bases left in between. The CDR3 is 13 amino acids. Germline CDR1 reads KGHSH; CDR2 reads LQKENI. The CDR3 nucleotides read TGTGCCAGCTCACCAGGGCCTAATGAAAAACTGTTTTTT. Translation: CASSPGPNEKLFF.

Note on this clone: The sample contains more than one DNA sequence encoding this CDR3. J is TRBJ1-5 and V is TRBV28; 7 bases match TRBD1. The CDR3 contains 15 residues. Per the germline V gene, CDR1 is MDHEN and CDR2 is SYDVKM. J gave up 4 bases and V 2 bases, and 5 bases lay outside the gene matches. CDR3 coding DNA: TGTGCCAGCAGTTTAGACAACAGGGGAAATCAGCCCCAGCATTTT. Amino acid sequence: CASSLDNRGNQPQHF.

The J gene is TRBJ2-7, the V gene TRBV7-8; no firm D call. In germline, CDR1 is SGHVS, CDR2 FQNEAQ. CDR3 size: 13 residues. The V and J ends lost 0 bases and 3 bases respectively, with 6 bases between them. The chain's CDR3 is CASSLAGSYEQYF. DNA of the CDR3: TGTGCCAGCAGCTTAGCGGGCAGCTACGAGCAGTACTTC.

V is TRBV28 and J is TRBJ1-3; 8 nucleotides align to TRBD1. The length of the CDR3 is 14 residues. CDR1 and CDR2 (germline): MDHEN, SYDVKM. The ends lost 8 bases at V and 4 bases at J; junction bases unmatched: 7. CDR3 protein: CASRGQGVGNTIYF. The DNA of the CDR3 is TGTGCCAGCCGCGGACAGGGAGTCGGAAACACCATATATTTT. The entire variable domain, with the rest obtained from reference TRBV28 and TRBJ1-3, is as follows: DVKVTQSSRYLVKRTGEKVFLECVQDMDHENMFWYRQDPGLGLRLIYFSYDVKMKEKGDIPEGYSVSREKKERFSLILESASTNQTSMYLCASRGQGVGNTIYFGEGSWLTVV.

The gene calls are TRBV4-2 and TRBJ1-6, with D hard to call. The germline V and J ends were trimmed by 0 bases and 9 bases, with 9 bases remaining between them. The CDR3 has 14 residues. Germline-derived CDR1 and CDR2 are LGHNA and YNFKEQ. The CDR3 loop is CASSQDYGFSPLHF. Written as DNA, the CDR3 is TGTGCCAGCAGCCAAGATTACGGGTTTTCACCCCTCCACTTT.

The V and J genes are TRBV28 and TRBJ1-4; 10 nucleotides match TRBD1. This CDR3 is built from 19 residues. With 6 bases clipped from V and 2 bases from J, the junction kept 15 bases outside the gene matches. CDR1 MDHEN and CDR2 SYDVKM come from the germline V gene. CDR3 bases: TGTGCCAGCAGGTTTTATGGGACAGGGGACTCCACGACTAATGAAAAACTGTTTTTT. It translates to CASRFYGTGDSTTNEKLFF.